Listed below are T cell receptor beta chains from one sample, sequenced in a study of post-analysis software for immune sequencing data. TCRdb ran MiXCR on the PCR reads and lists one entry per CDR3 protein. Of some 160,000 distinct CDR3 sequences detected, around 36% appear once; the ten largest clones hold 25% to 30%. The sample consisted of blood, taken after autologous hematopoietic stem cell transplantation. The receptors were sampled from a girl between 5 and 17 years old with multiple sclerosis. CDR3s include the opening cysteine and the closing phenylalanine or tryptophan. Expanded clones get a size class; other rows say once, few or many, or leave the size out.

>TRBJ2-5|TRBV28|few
CASSLSPWYTQETQYF
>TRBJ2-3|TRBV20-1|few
CSAPRQGAQGNHADTQYF
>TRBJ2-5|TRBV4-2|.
CASSQEASGGETQYF
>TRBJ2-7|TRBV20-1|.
CSAQADPYEQYF
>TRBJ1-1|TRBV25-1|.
CASSEYFSGETEAFF
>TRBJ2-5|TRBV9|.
CASSASGRTYNEQYF
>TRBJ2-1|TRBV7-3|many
CASSLVAGVGVSYNEQFF
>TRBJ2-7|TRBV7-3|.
CASSLDLDYEQYF
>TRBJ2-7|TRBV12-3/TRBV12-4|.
CASSFGTRAGGQYF
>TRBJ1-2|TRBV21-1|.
CASNPHRGVSGYTF
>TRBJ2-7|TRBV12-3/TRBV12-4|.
CASSPLSTYAYEQYF
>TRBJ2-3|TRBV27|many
CASSFLPLTSGITDTQYF
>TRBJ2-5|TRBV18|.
CASSPYYFGQAQYF
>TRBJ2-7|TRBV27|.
CASSPMGAYEQYF
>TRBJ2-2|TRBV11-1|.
CASSGQLNTGELFF